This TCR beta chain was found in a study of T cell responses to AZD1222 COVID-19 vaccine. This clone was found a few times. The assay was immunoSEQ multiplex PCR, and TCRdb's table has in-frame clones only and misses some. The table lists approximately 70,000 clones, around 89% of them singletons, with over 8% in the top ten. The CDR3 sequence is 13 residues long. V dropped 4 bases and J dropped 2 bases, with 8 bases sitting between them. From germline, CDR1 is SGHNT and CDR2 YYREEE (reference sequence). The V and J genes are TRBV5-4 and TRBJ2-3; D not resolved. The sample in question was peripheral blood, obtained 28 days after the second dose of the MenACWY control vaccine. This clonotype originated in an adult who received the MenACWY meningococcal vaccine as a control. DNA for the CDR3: TGTGCCAGCAGCGTTGACCACACAGATACGCAGTATTTT. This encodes CASSVDHTDTQYF.